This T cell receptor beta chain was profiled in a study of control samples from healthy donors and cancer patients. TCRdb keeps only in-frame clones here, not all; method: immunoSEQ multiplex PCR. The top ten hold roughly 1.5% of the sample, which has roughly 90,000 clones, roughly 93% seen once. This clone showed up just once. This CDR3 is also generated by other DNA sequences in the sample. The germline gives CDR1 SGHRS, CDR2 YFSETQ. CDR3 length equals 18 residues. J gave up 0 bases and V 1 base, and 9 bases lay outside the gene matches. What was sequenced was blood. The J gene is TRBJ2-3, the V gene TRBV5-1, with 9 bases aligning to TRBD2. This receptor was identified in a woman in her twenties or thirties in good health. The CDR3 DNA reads TGCGCCAGCAGCTTGTATAGCGGGGGTCGGGTTAGCACAGATACGCAGTATTTT. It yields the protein CASSLYSGGRVSTDTQYF.